What follows are 13 T cell receptor beta chains derived from one specimen sequenced in a study of blood T cell repertoires in COVID-19 (TCRdb year 2020). The library came from the immunoSEQ multiplex PCR assay. The table comes from immuneACCESS by way of TCRdb, which keeps in-frame sequences with V and J called. Part of the clones is missing from these tables; in studies checked, under half for an unresolved V gene and the rest for unknown reasons. This sample comprises fewer than 250,000 clones, about 87% of them detected only once. Of the sample, around 3.6% is held by the ten largest clones. Sequencing was performed on PBMCs or T cells enriched from blood (not recorded which). The receptor set was obtained from a woman younger than 45 who had been exposed to COVID-19.

This chain links TRBV6-1 with TRBJ2-7; D is perhaps TRBD2 (5 bases). This CDR3 contains 14 residues. The germline CDR1 and CDR2 sequences are MNHNS and SASEGT. V was pared by 0 bases and J by 4 bases, with 10 bases between. The CDR3 DNA reads as TGTGCCAGCAGTGAAGCTGGGAGCGAGTACGAGCAGTACTTC. It yields the protein CASSEAGSEYEQYF.

The chain couples TRBV6-1 to TRBJ2-7; TRBD2 might be the D (5 bases). Germline V gene data show CDR1 as MNHNS and CDR2 as SASEGT. CDR3 size: 14 residues. Trimming took off 3 bases at V and 6 bases at J, with 15 bases between the two ends. The CDR3 loop is CASSDLLSSSEQYF. The CDR3 DNA follows: TGTGCCAGCAGTGACCTATTGTCTAGCTCCGAGCAGTACTTC.

The chain links TRBV4-1 to TRBJ2-6, with D unresolved. The germline gives CDR1 MGHRA, CDR2 YSYEKL. CDR3 length: 12 residues. Trimming removed 8 bases from V and 8 bases from J, with 10 bases in between. CDR3 sequence (DNA): TGCGCCAGCGGGTCGGGTTCCAACGTCCTGACTTTC. It codes for CASGSGSNVLTF.

The V gene is TRBV11-3, the J gene TRBJ2-1, with D unresolved. V lost 3 bases and J 9 bases, leaving 12 bases between the germline ends. The V gene's germline CDR1 is SGHNT and CDR2 YENEEA. CDR3 length: 13 amino acids. CDR3 residues: CASSLKRVGEQFF. The CDR3 coding sequence is TGTGCCAGCAGCTTGAAGCGCGTGGGTGAGCAGTTCTTC.

The chain uses TRBV19 and TRBJ1-2; 7 bases line up with TRBD1. V trimming: 3 bases; J trimming: 8 bases; junction bases outside the gene matches: 9. Germline V lookup: CDR1 LNHDA, CDR2 SQIVND (reference sequence). CDR3 length equals 14 residues. CDR3 in amino acids: CASSIDRQGRGYTF. In nucleotides, the CDR3 is TGTGCCAGTAGTATCGACAGACAGGGAAGAGGCTACACCTTC.

The genes are TRBV4-2 and TRBJ1-1; 8 bases agree with TRBD1. The V gene's germline CDR1 is LGHNA and CDR2 YNFKEQ. V was clipped by 3 bases and J by 0 bases; unmatched bases: 9. The CDR3 has 17 residues. CDR3 in DNA: TGTGCCAGCAGCCAGATGGGGACAGGCGACATGAACACTGAAGCTTTCTTT. It specifies CASSQMGTGDMNTEAFF.

The rearrangement uses TRBV5-1 and TRBJ2-7; no reliable D call. Trimming stripped 0 bases from V and 3 bases from J, with 10 bases between. CDR1 and CDR2 from the germline V gene are SGHRS and YFSETQ. This CDR3 comprises 14 residues. In DNA form, the CDR3 reads TGCGCCAGCAGCTTGGAGGTAACAGACTACGAGCAGTACTTC. Its protein product is CASSLEVTDYEQYF.

The chain couples TRBV9 to TRBJ1-2, with D maybe TRBD1 (6 bases). Germline V gene lookup returns CDR1 SGDLS and CDR2 YYNGEE. CDR3 size: 14 residues. V was cut by 4 bases and J by 0 bases, with 10 bases left in between. CDR3 protein: CASSQDSPNYGYTF. The CDR3 bases are TGTGCCAGCAGCCAGGACAGTCCTAACTATGGCTACACCTTC. Full variable domain (remainder filled in from reference TRBV9 and TRBJ1-2): DSGVTQTPKHLITATGQRVTLRCSPRSGDLSVYWYQQSLDQGLQFLIQYYNGEERAKGNILERFSAQQFPDLHSELNLSSLELGDSALYFCASSQDSPNYGYTFGSGTRLTVV.

The chain has TRBV5-1 and TRBJ1-5; 7 positions agree with TRBD1. Looked up from germline, CDR1 is SGHRS and CDR2 is YFSETQ. V shed 4 bases, J shed 7 bases, and the junction held 8 bases outside the gene matches. The CDR3 extends over 14 amino acids. CDR3 sequence (DNA): TGCGCCAGCAGCCAGGACAGGTTAGGGCAGCCCCAGCATTTT. It codes for CASSQDRLGQPQHF.

The rearrangement links TRBV28 to TRBJ2-5, with a weak D call TRBD1 (8 bases). V shed 5 bases and J shed 6 bases, with 16 bases lying between them. The CDR3 is made up of 14 amino acids. In germline, CDR1 is MDHEN, CDR2 SYDVKM. The CDR3 bases are TGTGCCAGCAGTCCCAACAGGGGGGGAAAGACCCAGTACTTC. Translating gives CASSPNRGGKTQYF.

This clone occurred once. The rearrangement links TRBV30 to TRBJ1-3, with D possibly TRBD1 on 5 matching bases. The CDR3 loop spans 15 amino acids. Between the trimmed V and J ends, which lost 1 base and 3 bases, there was a span of 13 bases. The germline V gene has CDR1 GTSNPN and CDR2 SVGIG (reference sequence). DNA of the CDR3: TGTGCCTGGAGTGAGCAGGGTCTTTTTGGAAACACCATATATTTT. Translated, it gives CAWSEQGLFGNTIYF.

The chain combines TRBV3-1 (or the pseudogene TRBV3-2) with TRBJ1-3; D gene unclear. Per the germline V gene, CDR1 is LGHDT and CDR2 is YNNKEL (reference sequence). Trimming pared 1 base from V and 0 bases from J, leaving 7 bases between. The CDR3 spans 15 residues. The CDR3 sequence is CASSQGQVSGNTIYF. Here the CDR3 DNA reads TGTGCCAGCAGCCAAGGTCAGGTCTCTGGAAACACCATATATTTT.

The gene calls are TRBV30 and TRBJ1-5; D unresolved. The germline CDR1 and CDR2 sequences are GTSNPN and SVGIG (reference sequence). The CDR3 consists of 13 residues. V was clipped by 2 bases and J by 0 bases, with 5 bases between them. CDR3 protein: CAWSTYSNQPQHF. For the CDR3, the DNA is TGTGCCTGGAGTACATATAGCAATCAGCCCCAGCATTTT.